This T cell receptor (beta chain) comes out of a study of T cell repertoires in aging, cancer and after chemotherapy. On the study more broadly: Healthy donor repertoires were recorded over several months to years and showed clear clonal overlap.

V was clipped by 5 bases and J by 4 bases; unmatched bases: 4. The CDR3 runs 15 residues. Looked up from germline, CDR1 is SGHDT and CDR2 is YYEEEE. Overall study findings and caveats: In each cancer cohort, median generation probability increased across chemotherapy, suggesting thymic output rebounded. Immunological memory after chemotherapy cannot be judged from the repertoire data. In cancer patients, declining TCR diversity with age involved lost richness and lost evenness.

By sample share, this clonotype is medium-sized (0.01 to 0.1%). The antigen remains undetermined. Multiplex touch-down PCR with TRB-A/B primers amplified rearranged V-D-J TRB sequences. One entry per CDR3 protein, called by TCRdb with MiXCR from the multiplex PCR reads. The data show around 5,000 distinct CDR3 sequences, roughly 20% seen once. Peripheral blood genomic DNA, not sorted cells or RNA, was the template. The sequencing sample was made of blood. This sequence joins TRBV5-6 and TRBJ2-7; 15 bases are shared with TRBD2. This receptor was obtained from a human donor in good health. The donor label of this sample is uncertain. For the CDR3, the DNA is TGTGCCAGCAGTTCGGGACTAGCGGGGGGATACGAGCAGTACTTC. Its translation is CASSSGLAGGYEQYF. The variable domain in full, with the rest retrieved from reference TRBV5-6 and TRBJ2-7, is DAGVTQSPTHLIKTRGQQVTLRCSPKSGHDTVSWYQQALGQGPQFIFQYYEEEERQRGNFPDRFSGHQFPNYSSELNVNALLLGDSALYLCASSSGLAGGYEQYFGPGTRLTVT.